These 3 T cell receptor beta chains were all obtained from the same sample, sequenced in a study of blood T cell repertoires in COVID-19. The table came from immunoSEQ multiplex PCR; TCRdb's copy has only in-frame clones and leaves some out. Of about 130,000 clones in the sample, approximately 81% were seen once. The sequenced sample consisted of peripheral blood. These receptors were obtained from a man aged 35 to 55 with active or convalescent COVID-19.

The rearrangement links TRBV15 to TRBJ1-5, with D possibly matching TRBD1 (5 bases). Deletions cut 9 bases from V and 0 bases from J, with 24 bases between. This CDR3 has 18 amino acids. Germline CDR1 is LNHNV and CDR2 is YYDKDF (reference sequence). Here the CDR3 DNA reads TGTGCCACTCTCTCTAGTGGGGACGGGGGTTATAGCAATCAGCCCCAGCATTTT. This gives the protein CATLSSGDGGYSNQPQHF.

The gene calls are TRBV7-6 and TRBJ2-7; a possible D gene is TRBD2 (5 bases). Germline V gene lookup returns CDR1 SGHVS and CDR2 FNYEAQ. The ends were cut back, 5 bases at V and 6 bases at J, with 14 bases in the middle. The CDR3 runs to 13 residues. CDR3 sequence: CASSGHAGGEQYF. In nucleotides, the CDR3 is TGTGCCAGCAGCGGCCATGCGGGCGGCGAGCAGTACTTC.

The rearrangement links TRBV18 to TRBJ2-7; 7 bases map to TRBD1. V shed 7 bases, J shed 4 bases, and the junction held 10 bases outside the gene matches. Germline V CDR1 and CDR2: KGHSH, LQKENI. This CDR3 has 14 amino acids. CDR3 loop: CASCRTGYIYEQYF. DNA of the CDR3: TGTGCCAGCTGCCGGACAGGTTATATTTACGAGCAGTACTTC.